The 5 T cell receptor beta chains given below trace back to one sample, sequenced in a study of regulatory T cells in long-lasting Graves disease (dated by TCRdb to about 2021). Libraries were constructed by multiplex PCR. Sequencer: Illumina HiSeq 4000. To build TCR beta libraries, CDR3 regions were amplified by Arm-PCR using iRepertoire HTBI primers. TCRdb reprocessed the public reads (quality trimming at Q25 with fastp, clone calling with MiXCR) and kept in-frame beta chains. Under each unique CDR3 protein, matching rows form one entry showing the most common genes and DNA. The sample yields around 400,000 distinct CDR3 sequences; less than 25% were counted once. The top ten constitute approximately 26% of the sample. This specimen's time point label, interpreted: persistent/refractory GD, antithyroid drugs over 5 years with positive TRAb. RNA was extracted from PBMCs in TRIzol for both TCR sequencing and RNA sequencing.

The source was peripheral blood mononuclear cells (PBMCs), collected when the disease was refractory, from a patient treated with antithyroid drugs. Receptor source: a female donor with Graves disease.

The CDR3 protein is CAWTFSEGNTIYF. The CDR3 nucleotides read TGTGCCTGGACTTTTTCAGAAGGAAACACCATATATTTT. The chain is built from TRBV30 and TRBJ1-3; D not certain. This CDR3 has 13 amino acids. Per the germline V gene, CDR1 is GTSNPN and CDR2 is SVGIG (reference sequence). Trimming took 4 bases from V and 4 from J, leaving 11 bases between them.

This clonotype was observed at least ten times. This rearrangement joins TRBV2 to TRBJ2-7; either TRBD1 or TRBD2 may supply D (5 bases each). CDR1 and CDR2 (germline): SNHLY, FYNNEI. The CDR3 covers 15 residues. V was cut by 7 bases and J by 2 bases, with 18 bases left in between. The CDR3, as DNA: TGTGCCAGCAACAAGGGACGCCCTGAAGCCTACGAGCAGTACTTC. It is translated as CASNKGRPEAYEQYF.

In nucleotides, the CDR3 is TGTGCCAGCAGCGAGACAGGGGTCGGGAATGAGCAGTTCTTC. Its translation is CASSETGVGNEQFF. The V gene is TRBV9, the J gene TRBJ2-1; TRBD1 matches at 8 bases. J gave up 7 bases and V 3 bases, and 6 bases lay outside the gene matches. This CDR3 is 14 amino acids long. Germline assignment: CDR1 SGDLS and CDR2 YYNGEE.

V and J are TRBV10-3 and TRBJ1-3; TRBD1 aligns across 7 bases. Unmatched junction bases numbered 3, after V lost 0 bases and J lost 1 base. The CDR3 sequence is 16 residues long. Germline CDR1 reads ENHRY; CDR2 reads SYGVKD. CDR3 protein: CAISESRGQSGNTIYF. The CDR3 DNA is TGTGCCATCAGTGAGTCGAGGGGACAGTCTGGAAACACCATATATTTT.

This clonotype was detected many times. The rearrangement uses TRBV28 and TRBJ1-1; possible D gene TRBD1, 5 bases. The CDR3 covers 14 residues. Germline V gene sequence: CDR1 MDHEN, CDR2 SYDVKM. The V gene lost 5 bases and the J gene lost 1 base, with 11 bases spanning the gap. The CDR3 region has the DNA TGTGCCAGCAGTCCGGGGGGGACGAACACTGAAGCTTTCTTT. It encodes CASSPGGTNTEAFF.